A single TCR beta chain is shown here with its context. The PCR had 60 Vbeta and 13 Jbeta primers. Profiled with immunoSEQ multiplex PCR; TCRdb holds only in-frame clones, not every one. This sample has 160,000 or so clones, with around three quarters found just once. The ends lost 1 base at V and 5 bases at J; junction bases unmatched: 8. In germline, CDR1 is GTSNPN, CDR2 SVGIG (reference sequence). The CDR3 runs to 15 residues. This specimen belongs to a study of cytomegalovirus exposure and HLA in healthy donors. Sequenced material: PBMCs. This TCR derives from a man in his fifties in good health and CMV-seropositive. V usage is TRBV30 and J usage is TRBJ1-1; 9 bases align to TRBD1. The CDR3 DNA sequence: TGTGCCTGGAGTGATACAGGGGGCGCAAGTACTGAAGCTTTCTTT. It specifies CAWSDTGGASTEAFF.